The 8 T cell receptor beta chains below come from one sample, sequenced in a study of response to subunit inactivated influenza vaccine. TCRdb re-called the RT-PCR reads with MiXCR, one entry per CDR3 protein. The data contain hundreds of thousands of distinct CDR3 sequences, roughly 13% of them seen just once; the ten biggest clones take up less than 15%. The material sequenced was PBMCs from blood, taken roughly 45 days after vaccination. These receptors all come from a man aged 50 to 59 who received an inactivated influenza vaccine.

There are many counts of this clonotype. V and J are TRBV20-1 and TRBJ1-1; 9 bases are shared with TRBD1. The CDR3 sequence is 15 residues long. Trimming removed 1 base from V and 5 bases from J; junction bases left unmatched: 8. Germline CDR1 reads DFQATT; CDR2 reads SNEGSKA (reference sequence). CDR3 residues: CSARAGQGLGTEAFF. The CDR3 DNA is TGCAGTGCTAGAGCCGGACAGGGGCTGGGGACTGAAGCTTTCTTT.

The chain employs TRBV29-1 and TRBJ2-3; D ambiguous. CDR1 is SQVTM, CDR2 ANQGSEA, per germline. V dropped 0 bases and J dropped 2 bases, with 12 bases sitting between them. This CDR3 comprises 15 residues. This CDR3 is CSVEDYALPTDTQYF. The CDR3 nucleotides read TGCAGCGTTGAAGATTATGCCCTCCCCACAGATACGCAGTATTTT.

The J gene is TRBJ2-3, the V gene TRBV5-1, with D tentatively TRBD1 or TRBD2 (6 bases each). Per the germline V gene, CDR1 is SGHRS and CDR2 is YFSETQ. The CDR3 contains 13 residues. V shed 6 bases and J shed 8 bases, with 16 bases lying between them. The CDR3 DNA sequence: TGCGCCAGCACGACCGGAGGAGGGGGTACGCAGTATTTT. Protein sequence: CASTTGGGGTQYF.

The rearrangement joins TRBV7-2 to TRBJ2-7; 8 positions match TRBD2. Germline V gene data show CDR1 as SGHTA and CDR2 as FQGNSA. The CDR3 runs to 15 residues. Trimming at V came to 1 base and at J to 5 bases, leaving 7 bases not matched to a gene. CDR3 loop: CASSLGQVAGNEQYF. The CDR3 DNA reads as TGTGCCAGCAGCTTAGGTCAGGTAGCGGGAAACGAGCAGTACTTC. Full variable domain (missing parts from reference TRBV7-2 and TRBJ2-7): GAGVSQSPSNKVTEKGKDVELRCDPISGHTALYWYRQSLGQGLEFLIYFQGNSAPDKSGLPSDRFSAERTGGSVSTLTIQRTQQEDSAVYLCASSLGQVAGNEQYFGPGTRLTVT.

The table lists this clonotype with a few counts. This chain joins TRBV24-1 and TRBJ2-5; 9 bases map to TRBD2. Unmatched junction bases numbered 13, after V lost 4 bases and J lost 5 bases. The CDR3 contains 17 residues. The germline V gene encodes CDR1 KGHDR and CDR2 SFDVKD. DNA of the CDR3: TGTGCCACCAGTGACTCCTGGCGGGGGGGCCTCTATGAGACCCAGTACTTC. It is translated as CATSDSWRGGLYETQYF.

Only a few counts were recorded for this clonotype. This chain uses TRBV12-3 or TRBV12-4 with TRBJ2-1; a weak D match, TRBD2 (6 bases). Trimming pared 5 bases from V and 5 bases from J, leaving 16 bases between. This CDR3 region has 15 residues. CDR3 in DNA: TGTGCCAGCAGTCTGTCCGGGACTGTAAACAATGAGCAGTTCTTC. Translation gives CASSLSGTVNNEQFF.

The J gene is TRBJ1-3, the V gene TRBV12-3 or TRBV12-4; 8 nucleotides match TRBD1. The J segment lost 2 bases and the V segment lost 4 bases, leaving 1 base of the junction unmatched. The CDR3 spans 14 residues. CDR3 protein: CASSSQGAGNTIYF. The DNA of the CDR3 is TGTGCCAGCAGTTCACAGGGGGCTGGAAACACCATATATTTT.

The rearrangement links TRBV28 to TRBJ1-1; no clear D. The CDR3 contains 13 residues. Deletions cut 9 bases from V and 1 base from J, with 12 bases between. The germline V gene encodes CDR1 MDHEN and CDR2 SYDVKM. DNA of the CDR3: TGTGCCAGTTTACTCTCAGGGAACACTGAAGCTTTCTTT. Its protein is CASLLSGNTEAFF.